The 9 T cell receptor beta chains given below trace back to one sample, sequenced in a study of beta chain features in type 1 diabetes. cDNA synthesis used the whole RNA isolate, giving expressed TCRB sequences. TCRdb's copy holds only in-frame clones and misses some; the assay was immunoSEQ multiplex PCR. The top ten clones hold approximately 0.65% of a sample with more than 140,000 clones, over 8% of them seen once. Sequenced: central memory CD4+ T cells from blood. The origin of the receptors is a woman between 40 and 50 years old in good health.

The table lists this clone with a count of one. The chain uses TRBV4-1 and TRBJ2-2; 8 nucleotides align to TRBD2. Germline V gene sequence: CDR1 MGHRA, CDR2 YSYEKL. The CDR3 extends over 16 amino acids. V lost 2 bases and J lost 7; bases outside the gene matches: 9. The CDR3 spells CASSQPLAGGRGELFF. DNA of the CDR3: TGCGCCAGCAGCCAACCCCTCGCGGGGGGCCGCGGGGAGCTGTTTTTT.

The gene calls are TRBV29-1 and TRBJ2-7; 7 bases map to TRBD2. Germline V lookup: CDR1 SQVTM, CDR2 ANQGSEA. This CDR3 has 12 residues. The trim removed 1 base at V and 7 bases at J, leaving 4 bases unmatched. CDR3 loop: CSVEGGGREQYF. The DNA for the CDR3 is TGCAGCGTTGAAGGGGGGGGTAGGGAGCAGTACTTC.

The CDR3 loop reads CASSFSGNEQFF. CDR3 DNA: TGTGCCAGCAGCTTCTCGGGGAATGAGCAGTTCTTC. The chain links TRBV7-9 to TRBJ2-1; tentatively, D is TRBD2 (5 bases). Trimming shortened V by 3 bases and J by 7 bases, and 7 bases separated the two germline ends. The germline V gene encodes CDR1 SEHNR and CDR2 FQNEAQ (reference sequence). CDR3 length: 12 amino acids.

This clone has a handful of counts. The CDR3 here is CASSVQTAYEQYF. The DNA of the CDR3 is TGTGCCAGCAGTGTCCAGACAGCCTACGAGCAGTACTTC. The chain has TRBV6-1 and TRBJ2-7; perhaps TRBD1 as D (5 bases). V lost 4 bases and J lost 2, with 9 bases in between. Germline CDR1 and CDR2: MNHNS and SASEGT. The CDR3 spans 13 residues.

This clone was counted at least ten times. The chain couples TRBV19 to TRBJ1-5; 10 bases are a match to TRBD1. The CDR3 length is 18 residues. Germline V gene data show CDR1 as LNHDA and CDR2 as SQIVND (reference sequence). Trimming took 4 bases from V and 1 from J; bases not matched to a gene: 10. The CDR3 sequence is CASSTLTGGLVSNQPQHF. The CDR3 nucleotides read TGTGCCAGTAGTACACTGACAGGGGGCCTGGTCAGCAATCAGCCCCAGCATTTT.

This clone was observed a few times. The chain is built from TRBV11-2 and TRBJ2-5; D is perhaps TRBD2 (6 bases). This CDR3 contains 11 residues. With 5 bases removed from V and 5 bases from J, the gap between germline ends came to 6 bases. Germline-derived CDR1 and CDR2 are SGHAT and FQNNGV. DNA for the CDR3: TGTGCCAGCAGCCGGGGGGAGACCCAGTACTTC. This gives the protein CASSRGETQYF. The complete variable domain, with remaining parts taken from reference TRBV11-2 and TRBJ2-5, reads EAGVAQSPRYKIIEKRQSVAFWCNPISGHATLYWYQQILGQGPKLLIQFQNNGVVDDSQLPKDRFSAERLKGVDSTLKIQPAKLEDSAVYLCASSRGETQYFGPGTRLLVL.

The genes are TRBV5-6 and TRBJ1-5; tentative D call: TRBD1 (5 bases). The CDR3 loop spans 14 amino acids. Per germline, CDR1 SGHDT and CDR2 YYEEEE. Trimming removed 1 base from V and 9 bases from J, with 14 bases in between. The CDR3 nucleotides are TGTGCCAGCAGCTTGCATCAGGGCTTGGGGCCCCAGCATTTT. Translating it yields CASSLHQGLGPQHF.

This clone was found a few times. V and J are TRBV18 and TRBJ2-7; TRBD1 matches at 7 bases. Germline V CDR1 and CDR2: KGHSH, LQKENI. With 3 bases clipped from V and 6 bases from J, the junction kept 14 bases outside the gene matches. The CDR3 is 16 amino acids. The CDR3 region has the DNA TGTGCCAGCTCACCTGGCCGAGGACAGGTAAGGGGCGAGCAGTACTTC. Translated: CASSPGRGQVRGEQYF.

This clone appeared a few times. The CDR3 nucleotides read TGTGCCAGCAGCTTTCCCCGTCCGTATGGCTACACCTTC. Translation: CASSFPRPYGYTF. J is TRBJ1-2 and V is TRBV7-2, with unresolved D. V shed 3 bases and J shed 5 bases, with 10 bases lying between them. The CDR3 contains 13 residues. The germline V gene encodes CDR1 SGHTA and CDR2 FQGNSA. The full variable domain, completed using reference TRBV7-2 and TRBJ1-2, is GAGVSQSPSNKVTEKGKDVELRCDPISGHTALYWYRQSLGQGLEFLIYFQGNSAPDKSGLPSDRFSAERTGGSVSTLTIQRTQQEDSAVYLCASSFPRPYGYTFGSGTRLTVV.